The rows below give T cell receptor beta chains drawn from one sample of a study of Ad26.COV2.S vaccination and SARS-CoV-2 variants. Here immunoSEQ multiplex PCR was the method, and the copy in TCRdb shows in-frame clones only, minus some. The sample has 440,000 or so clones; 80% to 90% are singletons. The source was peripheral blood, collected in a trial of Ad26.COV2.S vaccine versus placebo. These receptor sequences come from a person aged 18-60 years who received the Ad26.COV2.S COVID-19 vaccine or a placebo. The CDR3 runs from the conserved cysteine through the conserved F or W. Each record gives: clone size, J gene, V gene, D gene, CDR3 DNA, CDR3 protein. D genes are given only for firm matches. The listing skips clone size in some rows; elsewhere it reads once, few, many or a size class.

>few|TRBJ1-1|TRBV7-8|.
TGTGCCAGCAGGGGGCCTCTTGGCACTGAAGCTTTCTTT
CASRGPLGTEAFF
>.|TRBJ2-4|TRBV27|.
TGTGCCAGCAGTTTAGACAGGTTGTCCAAAAACATTCAGTACTTC
CASSLDRLSKNIQYF
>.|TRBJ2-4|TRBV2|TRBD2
TGTGCCAGCAGTGAGGCGACTAGCGGGATCCTCTCCAAAAAAAACATTCAGTACTTC
CASSEATSGILSKKNIQYF
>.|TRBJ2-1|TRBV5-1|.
TGCGCCAGCAGCTACACGGACTACAATGAGCAGTTCTTC
CASSYTDYNEQFF
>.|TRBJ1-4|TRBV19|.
TGTGCCAGTAGTGAGCAGGGCGAGGCTGAAAAACTGTTTTTT
CASSEQGEAEKLFF
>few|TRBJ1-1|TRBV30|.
TGTGCCTGGAGTACTACACTGAACACTGAAGCTTTCTTT
CAWSTTLNTEAFF
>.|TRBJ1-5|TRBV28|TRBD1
TGTGCCAGCAGTGTAGGGGGCCGGGGTCAGCCCCAGCATTTT
CASSVGGRGQPQHF
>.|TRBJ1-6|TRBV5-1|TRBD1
TGCGCCAGCAGTTCAACCGGGACAGCTCATTCACCCCTCCACTTT
CASSSTGTAHSPLHF
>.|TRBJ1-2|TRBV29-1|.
TGCAGCGTAACAGGGACTAACTATGGCTACACCTTC
CSVTGTNYGYTF
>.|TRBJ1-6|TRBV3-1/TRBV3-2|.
TGTGCCAGCAGCCCGGGACAACCAAATTCACCCCTCCACTTT
CASSPGQPNSPLHF
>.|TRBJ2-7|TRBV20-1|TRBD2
TGCAGTGCTACGACTAGCACGGAGCAGTACTTC
CSATTSTEQYF
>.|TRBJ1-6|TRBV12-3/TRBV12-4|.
TGTGCCAGCAGTTTTTCTTCACCCCTCCACTTT
CASSFSSPLHF
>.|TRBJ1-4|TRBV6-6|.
TGTGCCAGCAGCCCTAATAATGAAAAACTGTTTTTT
CASSPNNEKLFF
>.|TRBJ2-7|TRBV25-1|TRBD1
TGTGCCAGCACTCCGGGACAGGGTGCCTACGAGCAGTACTTC
CASTPGQGAYEQYF
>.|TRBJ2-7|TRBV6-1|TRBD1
TGTGCCAGCAGTGACCCGGGACAGGGTTACCTCGAGCAGTACTTC
CASSDPGQGYLEQYF
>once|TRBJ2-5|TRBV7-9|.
TGTGCCAGCAGCTTTTTTCGAGGGACGCAGGGAGAGACCCAGTACTTC
CASSFFRGTQGETQYF
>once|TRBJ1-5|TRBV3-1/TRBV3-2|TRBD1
TGTGCCAGCAGCCACGGACAGGGACATTATAGCAATCAGCCCCAGCATTTT
CASSHGQGHYSNQPQHF
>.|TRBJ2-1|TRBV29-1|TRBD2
TGCAGCGTTGAAATCCGACGGGGGGGGATATACAATGAGCAGTTCTTC
CSVEIRRGGIYNEQFF
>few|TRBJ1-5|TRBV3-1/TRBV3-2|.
TGTGCCAGCAGCCAAGGCCAAGGGAGCAATCAGCCCCAGCATTTT
CASSQGQGSNQPQHF
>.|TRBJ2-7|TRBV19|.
TGTGCCAGTAGTACAGCCGGCTCCTACGAGCAGTACTTC
CASSTAGSYEQYF
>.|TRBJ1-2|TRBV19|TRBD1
TGTGCCAGTAGTTTAACAGGGGGCCACTATGGCTACACCTTC
CASSLTGGHYGYTF
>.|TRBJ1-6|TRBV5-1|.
TGCGCCAGCAGCTTGGCCGGAACACTCTATAATTCACCCCTCCACTTT
CASSLAGTLYNSPLHF
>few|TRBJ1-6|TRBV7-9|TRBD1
TGTGCCAGCAGCCGTGACAGGGGTGGCTCACCCCTCCACTTT
CASSRDRGGSPLHF
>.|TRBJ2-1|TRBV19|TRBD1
TGTGCCAGTAGTATGACAGGGAATGAGCAGTTCTTC
CASSMTGNEQFF
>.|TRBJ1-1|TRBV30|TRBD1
TGTGCCTGGAGCTGGACAGGGCTCATGAACACTGAAGCTTTCTTT
CAWSWTGLMNTEAFF
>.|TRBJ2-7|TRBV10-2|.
TGCGCCAGCAAGGACCTCGAGCAGTACTTC
CASKDLEQYF
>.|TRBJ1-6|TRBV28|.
TGTGCCAGCAGTTCCCAAGGTGGTGGGGATAATTCACCCCTCCACTTT
CASSSQGGGDNSPLHF
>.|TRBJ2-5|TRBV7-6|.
TGTGCCAGCAGCCCGCGCGGCCAAGAGACCCAGTACTTC
CASSPRGQETQYF
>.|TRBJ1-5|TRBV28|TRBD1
TGTGCCAGCAGCCTCCCCTCAGGGGGGAGTCAGCCCCAGCATTTT
CASSLPSGGSQPQHF
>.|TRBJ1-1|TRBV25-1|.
TGTGCCAGCAGTGAAGACAGCCTGAACACTGAAGCTTTCTTT
CASSEDSLNTEAFF
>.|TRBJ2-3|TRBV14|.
TGTGCCAGCAGCCAAGATGGGGGGAAAGGCACAGATACGCAGTATTTT
CASSQDGGKGTDTQYF
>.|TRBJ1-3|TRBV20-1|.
TGCAGTGCAAGCGCGCGAAACACCATATATTTT
CSASARNTIYF
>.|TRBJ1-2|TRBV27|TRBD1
TGTGCCAGCAGTTTTCACAGGGGGAACTATGGCTACACCTTC
CASSFHRGNYGYTF
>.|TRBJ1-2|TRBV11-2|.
TGTGCCAGCAGCTTAGATTGGAGGGGCTATGGCTACACCTTC
CASSLDWRGYGYTF
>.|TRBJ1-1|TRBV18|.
TGTGCCAGCTCACCAGGGGGCCGCACTGAAGCTTTCTTT
CASSPGGRTEAFF
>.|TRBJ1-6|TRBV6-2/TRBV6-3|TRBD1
TGTGCCAGCAGCCCAGGGACAGGGGTCTCACCCCTCCACTTT
CASSPGTGVSPLHF
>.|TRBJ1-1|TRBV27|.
TGTGCCAGCAGTTCCTGGGGCAGTATGAACACTGAAGCTTTCTTT
CASSSWGSMNTEAFF
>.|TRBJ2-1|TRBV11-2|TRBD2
TGTGCCAGCAGCTTAGCGGGAGGGCTTGCCAATGAGCAGTTCTTC
CASSLAGGLANEQFF
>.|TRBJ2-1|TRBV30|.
TGTGCCGCAGGGGGACTGCGCGGGCACAATGAGCAGTTCTTC
CAAGGLRGHNEQFF
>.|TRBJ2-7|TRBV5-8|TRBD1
TGTGCCAGCAGCTTGGCCGGGGGGACAGGGGACTACGAGCAGTACTTC
CASSLAGGTGDYEQYF
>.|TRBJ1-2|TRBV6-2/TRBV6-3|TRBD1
TGTGCCAGCAGTTACTCTCCGACAGGGCCTGGCTACACCTTC
CASSYSPTGPGYTF
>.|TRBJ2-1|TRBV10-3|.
TGTGCCATCAGTGAAGGGAAGCCCCTCAATGAGCAGTTCTTC
CAISEGKPLNEQFF
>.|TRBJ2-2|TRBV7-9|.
TGTGCCATCCCCCCCCGGGCCGGGGAGCTGTTTTTT
CAIPPRAGELFF
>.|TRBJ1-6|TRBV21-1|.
TGTGCCAGCAGCAAGAGTAAGGGGGCGACTAATTCACCCCTCCACTTT
CASSKSKGATNSPLHF
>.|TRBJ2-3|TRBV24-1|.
TGTGCCACCAGTCGGGTAGGTCTGGGTGCAGATACGCAGTATTTT
CATSRVGLGADTQYF
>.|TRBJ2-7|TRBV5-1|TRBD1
TGCGCCAGCACCCGGGACAGGGGGCCAAACGAGCAGTACTTC
CASTRDRGPNEQYF
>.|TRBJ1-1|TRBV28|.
TGTGCCAGCAGTTGGGGGACGGTCTACACTGAAGCTTTCTTT
CASSWGTVYTEAFF
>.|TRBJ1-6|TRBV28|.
TGTGCCAGCAGTTTCGGTAGTTCACCCCTCCACTTT
CASSFGSSPLHF
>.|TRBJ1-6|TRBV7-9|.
TGTGCCAGCAGCTTAGTAGGAGGACAAACTTATAATTCACCCCTCCACTTT
CASSLVGGQTYNSPLHF
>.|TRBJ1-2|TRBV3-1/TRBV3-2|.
TGTGCCAGCAGCCAAGAAGTTCAGGCTGGTGGCTACACCTTC
CASSQEVQAGGYTF
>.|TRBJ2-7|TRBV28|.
TGTGCCAGCAGTTCGGGCGGGACGCCCTCCCACGAGCAGTACTTC
CASSSGGTPSHEQYF
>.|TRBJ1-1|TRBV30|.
TGTGCCTGGAGTGCTAGGGCGGTGGGGACTGAAGCTTTCTTT
CAWSARAVGTEAFF
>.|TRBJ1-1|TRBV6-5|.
TGTGCCAGCAGTACGGACCGGGTTATGAACACTGAAGCTTTCTTT
CASSTDRVMNTEAFF
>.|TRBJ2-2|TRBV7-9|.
TGTGCCAGCAGCCCCCAAGGCAGGGGAAGGACGGGGGAGCTGTTTTTT
CASSPQGRGRTGELFF
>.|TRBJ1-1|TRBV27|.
TGTGCCAGCAGTTTAATCCGAAACACTGAAGCTTTCTTT
CASSLIRNTEAFF
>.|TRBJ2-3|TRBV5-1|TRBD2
TGCGCCAGCAGCTTGGAACTAGCGGGGAGGTCAGATACGCAGTATTTT
CASSLELAGRSDTQYF
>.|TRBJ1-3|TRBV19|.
TGTGCCAGTAGTAGGGGACTTAGCCGTGACTCTGGAAACACCATATATTTT
CASSRGLSRDSGNTIYF